A single T cell receptor beta chain is shown here with its context. The CDR3 spans 14 residues. Germline CDR1 and CDR2: MNHNY and SVGAGI (reference sequence). Trimming left V 2 bases short and J 1 base short, with 9 bases between. This sample was taken from a study of blood T cell repertoires in COVID-19. Study overall: Sites in the United States, Italy and Spain provided acute and convalescent COVID-19 samples. Sample material is recorded as cDNA or gDNA derived from T cells, B-cell-depleted T cells, or PBMCs.

Profiling relied on immunoSEQ multiplex PCR, and the TCRdb table lists in-frame clones only, not all of them. The table lists about 27,000 clones, 80% to 90% of them singletons. This receptor was identified in a man aged 45-65 years with active COVID-19. The chain has TRBV6-6 and TRBJ2-7, with D perhaps matching TRBD1 (5 bases). Sequenced material: peripheral blood. The CDR3: CASSYEGASYEQYV. CDR3 in DNA: TGTGCCAGCAGTTACGAAGGGGCTTCCTACGAGCAGTACGTC.